This T cell receptor beta chain is from a study of cytomegalovirus exposure and HLA in healthy donors. Study information: According to later analysis, the same platform produced the 110 or so validation and 666 first-cohort repertoires.

Findings and limits, study-wide: The study flagged about 150 TCR beta chains as cytomegalovirus-associated. With high specificity and sensitivity, the classifier reportedly diagnosed cytomegalovirus status.

Germline V CDR1 and CDR2: MGHRA, YSYEKL. The CDR3 consists of 12 residues. Trimming left V 1 base short and J 6 bases short, with 4 bases between. Donors came from a validation cohort of 95 to 150 subjects, distinct from the first 666-subject cohort. Sequenced by immunoSEQ multiplex PCR; TCRdb stores in-frame clones only, minus some. The table lists hundreds of thousands of clones, about 92% of them singletons. In the case of this clone: Its antigen remains unknown.

Specimen: PBMCs. This TCR was sampled from a woman in her thirties in good health and CMV-seronegative. The J gene is TRBJ2-1, the V gene TRBV4-1; no reliable D call. Written as DNA, the CDR3 is TGCGCCAGCAGCCAAGTTACCAATGAGCAGTTCTTC. This gives the protein CASSQVTNEQFF.